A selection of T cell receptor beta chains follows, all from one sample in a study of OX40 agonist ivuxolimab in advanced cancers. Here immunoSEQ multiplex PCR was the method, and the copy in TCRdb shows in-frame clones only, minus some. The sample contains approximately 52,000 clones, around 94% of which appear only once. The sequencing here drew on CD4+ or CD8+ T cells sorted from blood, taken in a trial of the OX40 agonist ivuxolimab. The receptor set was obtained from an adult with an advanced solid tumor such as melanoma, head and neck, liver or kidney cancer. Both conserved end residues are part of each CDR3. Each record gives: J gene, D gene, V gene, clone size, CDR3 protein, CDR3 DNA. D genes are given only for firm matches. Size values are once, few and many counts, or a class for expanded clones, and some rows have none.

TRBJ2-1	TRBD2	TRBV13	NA	CASSTRTSGSYNEQFF	TGTGCCAGCAGCACGAGGACTAGCGGGAGCTACAATGAGCAGTTCTTC
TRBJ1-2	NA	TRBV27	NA	CASSPQGEGYGYTF	TGTGCCAGCAGTCCGCAGGGCGAAGGCTATGGCTACACCTTC
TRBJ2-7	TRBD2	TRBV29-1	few	CSAAGASGAPSYEQYF	TGCAGCGCCGCGGGGGCTAGCGGGGCTCCCTCCTACGAGCAGTACTTC
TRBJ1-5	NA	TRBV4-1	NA	CASSKTDNQPQHF	TGCGCCAGCAGTAAGACAGACAATCAGCCCCAGCATTTT
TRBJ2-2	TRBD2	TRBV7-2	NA	CASSLGPLAANTGELFF	TGTGCCAGCAGCTTAGGTCCCCTAGCGGCGAACACCGGGGAGCTGTTTTTT
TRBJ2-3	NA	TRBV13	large	CASSLAWESTDTQYF	TGTGCCAGCAGCTTGGCGTGGGAGAGCACAGATACGCAGTATTTT
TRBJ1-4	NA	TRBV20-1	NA	CSAREEKLFF	TGCAGTGCTAGAGAGGAAAAACTGTTTTTT
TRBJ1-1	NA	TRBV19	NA	CASSPQGLVKLSDTEAFF	TGTGCCAGTAGTCCACAGGGTCTGGTTAAGTTGTCAGACACTGAAGCTTTCTTT
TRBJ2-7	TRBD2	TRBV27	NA	CARWASGRKIAYEQYF	TGTGCCAGGTGGGCTAGCGGGAGGAAGATAGCCTACGAGCAGTACTTC
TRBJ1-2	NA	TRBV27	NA	CASRGSVLYGYTF	TGTGCCTCTAGGGGATCGGTACTCTATGGCTACACCTTC
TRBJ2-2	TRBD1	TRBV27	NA	CASSSHRGVNTGELFF	TGTGCCAGCAGTTCACACAGGGGAGTGAACACCGGGGAGCTGTTTTTT
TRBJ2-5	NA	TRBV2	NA	CASSDSLRQETQYF	TGTGCCAGCAGCGACTCATTGAGGCAAGAGACCCAGTACTTC
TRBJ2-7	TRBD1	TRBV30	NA	CAARGDRVYEQYF	TGTGCCGCCCGAGGGGACAGGGTCTACGAGCAGTACTTC
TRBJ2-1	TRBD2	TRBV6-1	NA	CASSASLAGLYNEQFF	TGTGCCAGCAGTGCCTCCCTAGCGGGCCTCTACAATGAGCAGTTCTTC
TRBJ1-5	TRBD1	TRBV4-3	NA	CASSQSTGGDSNQPQHF	TGCGCCAGCAGCCAATCTACAGGGGGCGATAGCAATCAGCCCCAGCATTTT
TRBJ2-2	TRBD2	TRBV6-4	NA	CASSESLAGGTGELFF	TGTGCCAGCAGTGAGTCCCTGGCGGGAGGTACCGGGGAGCTGTTTTTT
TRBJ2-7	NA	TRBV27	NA	CASSLSFSYEQYF	TGTGCCAGCAGTTTATCGTTCTCCTACGAGCAGTACTTC
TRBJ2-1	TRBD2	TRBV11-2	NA	CASSPDGGEIEQFF	TGTGCCAGCAGCCCCGATGGGGGGGAGATTGAGCAGTTCTTC
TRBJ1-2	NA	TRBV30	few	CAHGPMGYGYTF	TGTGCCCACGGGCCGATGGGCTATGGCTACACCTTC
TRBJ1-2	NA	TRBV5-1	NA	CASSPNGGGGYTF	TGCGCCAGCAGCCCTAACGGAGGGGGTGGCTACACCTTC
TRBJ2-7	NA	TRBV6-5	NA	CASSPEGIYEQYF	TGTGCCAGCAGTCCCGAAGGGATCTACGAGCAGTACTTC
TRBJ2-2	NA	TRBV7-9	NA	CASSPGELFF	TGTGCCAGCAGCCCCGGGGAGCTGTTTTTT
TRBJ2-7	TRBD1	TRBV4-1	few	CASSQIPTGGGYEQYF	TGCGCCAGCAGCCAGATCCCGACAGGGGGTGGGTACGAGCAGTACTTC
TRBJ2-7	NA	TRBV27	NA	CASSLRGYYEQYF	TGTGCCAGCAGTTTAAGGGGGTACTACGAGCAGTACTTC
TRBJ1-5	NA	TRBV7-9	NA	CASSPDNYQPQHF	TGTGCCAGCAGCCCGGACAACTATCAGCCCCAGCATTTT
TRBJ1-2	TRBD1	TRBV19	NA	CASSIVRQGATGYTF	TGTGCCAGTAGTATAGTTCGGCAGGGGGCGACTGGCTACACCTTC
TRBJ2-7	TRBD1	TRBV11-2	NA	CASSFRDRAYEQYF	TGTGCCAGCAGCTTCAGGGACAGGGCCTACGAGCAGTACTTC
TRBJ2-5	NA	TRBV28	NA	CASSLWTTGNEETQYF	TGTGCCAGCAGTTTGTGGACCACGGGAAATGAGGAGACCCAGTACTTC
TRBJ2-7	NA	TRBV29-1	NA	CSVEEGRSYEQYF	TGCAGCGTTGAAGAGGGTCGGAGCTACGAGCAGTACTTC
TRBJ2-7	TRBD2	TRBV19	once	CVLTSGRHEQYF	TGTGTCCTGACTAGCGGGAGACACGAGCAGTACTTC
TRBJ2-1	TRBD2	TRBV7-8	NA	CASSSRTSGINEQFF	TGTGCCAGCAGCTCTCGGACTAGCGGGATCAATGAGCAGTTCTTC
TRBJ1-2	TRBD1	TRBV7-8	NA	CASSAGGGYGYTF	TGTGCCAGCAGTGCAGGGGGCGGCTATGGCTACACCTTC
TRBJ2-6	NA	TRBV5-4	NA	CASSLAGSGSGANVLTF	TGTGCCAGCAGCTTGGCAGGGTCCGGCTCTGGGGCCAACGTCCTGACTTTC
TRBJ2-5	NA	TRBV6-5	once	CASSPRVPWVETQYF	TGTGCCAGCAGCCCTAGAGTCCCCTGGGTGGAGACCCAGTACTTC
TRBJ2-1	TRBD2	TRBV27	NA	CASSHGTKLYNEQFF	TGTGCCAGCAGTCACGGGACTAAGCTTTACAATGAGCAGTTCTTC
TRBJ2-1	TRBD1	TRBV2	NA	CASSDLQGFNEQFF	TGTGCCAGCAGTGACTTACAGGGGTTTAATGAGCAGTTCTTC
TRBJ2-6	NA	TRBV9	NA	CASSNSGANVLTF	TGTGCCAGCAGCAACTCTGGGGCCAACGTCCTGACTTTC
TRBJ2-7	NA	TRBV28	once	CASRRGISYEQYF	TGTGCCAGCAGACGCGGAATCTCCTACGAGCAGTACTTC
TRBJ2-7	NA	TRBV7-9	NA	CASSIGATEQYF	TGTGCCAGCAGCATCGGGGCCACCGAGCAGTACTTC
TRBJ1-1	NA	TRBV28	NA	CASSLVAVNTEAFF	TGTGCCAGCAGTTTGGTTGCGGTGAACACTGAAGCTTTCTTT
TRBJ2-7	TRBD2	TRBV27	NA	CASSLAGGYEQYF	TGTGCCAGCAGTCTAGCGGGAGGCTACGAGCAGTACTTC
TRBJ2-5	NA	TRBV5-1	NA	CASSLVLNEETQYF	TGCGCCAGCAGCTTGGTCCTAAATGAAGAGACCCAGTACTTC
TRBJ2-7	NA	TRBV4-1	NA	CASSHRIRAVDNSYEQYF	TGCGCCAGCAGCCACCGGATCCGGGCGGTGGATAACTCCTACGAGCAGTACTTC
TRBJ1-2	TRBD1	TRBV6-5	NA	CASSYFPGQGHYGYTF	TGTGCCAGCAGTTACTTCCCCGGACAGGGCCACTATGGCTACACCTTC
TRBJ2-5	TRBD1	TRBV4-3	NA	CASSQGGQGNQETQYF	TGCGCCAGCAGCCAGGGGGGACAGGGCAACCAAGAGACCCAGTACTTC
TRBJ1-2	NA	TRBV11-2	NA	CASSLVGGSGYTF	TGTGCCAGCAGCTTAGTCGGGGGTAGTGGCTACACCTTC
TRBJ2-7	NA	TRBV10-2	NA	CASSAGASGYEQYF	TGCGCCAGCAGTGCTGGGGCTTCTGGCTACGAGCAGTACTTC
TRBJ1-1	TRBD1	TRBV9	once	CASSAGTGGYTEAFF	TGTGCCAGCAGCGCCGGGACAGGGGGTTACACTGAAGCTTTCTTT
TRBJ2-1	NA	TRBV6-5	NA	CASSYRSSSYNEQFF	TGTGCCAGCAGTTACCGCTCTAGCTCCTACAATGAGCAGTTCTTC
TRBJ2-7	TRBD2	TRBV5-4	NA	CASSLDGTSVYEQYF	TGTGCCAGCAGCTTGGATGGGACTAGCGTTTACGAGCAGTACTTC
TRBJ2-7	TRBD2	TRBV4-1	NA	CASSPTLGLAGGIYEQYF	TGCGCCAGCAGCCCAACCCTGGGACTAGCGGGAGGCATCTACGAGCAGTACTTC
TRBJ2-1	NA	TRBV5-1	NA	CASSLGDGTPEQFF	TGCGCCAGCAGCTTGGGAGACGGCACTCCAGAGCAGTTCTTC
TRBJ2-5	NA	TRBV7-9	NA	CASSSTAVYSGTQYF	TGTGCCAGCAGCTCGACAGCCGTCTATTCGGGTACCCAGTACTTC
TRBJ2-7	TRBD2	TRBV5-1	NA	CASSLDAGAAYEQYF	TGCGCCAGCAGCTTGGACGCGGGAGCCGCTTACGAGCAGTACTTC
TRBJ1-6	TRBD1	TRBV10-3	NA	CAIGQDPNSPLHF	TGTGCCATCGGACAGGACCCTAATTCACCCCTCCACTTT
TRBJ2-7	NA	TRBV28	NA	CASSLFSNEQYF	TGTGCCAGCAGTTTATTCTCGAACGAGCAGTACTTC
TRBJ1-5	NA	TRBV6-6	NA	CASSYSIGYNQPQHF	TGTGCCAGCAGTTACTCGATTGGGTACAATCAGCCCCAGCATTTT
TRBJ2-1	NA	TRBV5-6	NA	CASSLTWGSYNEQFF	TGTGCCAGCAGCCTGACGTGGGGCTCCTACAATGAGCAGTTCTTC
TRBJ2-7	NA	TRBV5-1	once	CASSLPGYEQYF	TGCGCCAGCAGCTTGCCCGGCTACGAGCAGTACTTC